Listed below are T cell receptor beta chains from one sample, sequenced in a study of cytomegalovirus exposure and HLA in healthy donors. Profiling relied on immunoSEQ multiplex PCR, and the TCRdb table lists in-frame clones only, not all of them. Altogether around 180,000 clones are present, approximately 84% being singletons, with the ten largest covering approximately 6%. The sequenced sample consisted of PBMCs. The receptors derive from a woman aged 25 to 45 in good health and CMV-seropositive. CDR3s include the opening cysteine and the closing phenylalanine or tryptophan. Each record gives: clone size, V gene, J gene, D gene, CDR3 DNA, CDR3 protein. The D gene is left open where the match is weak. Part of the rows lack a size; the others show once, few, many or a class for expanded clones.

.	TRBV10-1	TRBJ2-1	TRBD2	TGCGCCAGCAGTTTTGGTGTCACGGGAGGCTCCTACAATGAGCAGTTCTTC	CASSFGVTGGSYNEQFF
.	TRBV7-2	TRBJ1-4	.	TGTGCCAGCAGCTTAGGGCAGGCGAATAATGAAAAACTGTTTTTT	CASSLGQANNEKLFF
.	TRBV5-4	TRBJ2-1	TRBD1	TGTGCCAGCAGCTTGCTGGCGCAGGGGGCATATGAGCAGTTCTTC	CASSLLAQGAYEQFF
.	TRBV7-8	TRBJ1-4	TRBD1	TGTGCCAGCAGGCCGGCCGGGACAGGGGGCTCTCGACAGGAAAAACTGTTTTTT	CASRPAGTGGSRQEKLFF
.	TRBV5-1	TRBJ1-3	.	TGCGCCAGCAGCTTGGGTGGGGGCAACACCATATATTTT	CASSLGGGNTIYF
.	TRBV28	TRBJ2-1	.	TGTGCCAGCAGTCTGACCCGTCCAGGTGAGCAGTTCTTC	CASSLTRPGEQFF
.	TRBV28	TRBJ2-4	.	TGTGCCAGCAGTTTAAGAGATAGCCAGTTCCAAAACATTCAGTACTTC	CASSLRDSQFQNIQYF
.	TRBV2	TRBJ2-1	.	TGTGCCAGCAGTGATCGCGGGTACTCCTACAATGAGCAGTTCTTC	CASSDRGYSYNEQFF
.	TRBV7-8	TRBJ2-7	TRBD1	TGTGCCAGCAGCTACCGGGACAGGGGTTACGAGCAGTACTTC	CASSYRDRGYEQYF
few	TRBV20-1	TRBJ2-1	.	TGCAGTACCGGGATTTTTGAGCAGTTCTTC	CSTGIFEQFF
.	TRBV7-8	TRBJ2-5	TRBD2	TGTGCCAGCAGCGGCCGAGAGCGGGGGGACCTATGGACCCAGTACTTC	CASSGRERGDLWTQYF
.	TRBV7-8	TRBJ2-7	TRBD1	TGTGCCAGCAGCTTAGTCCTGGGACAGGGGGCCTACGAGCAGTACTTC	CASSLVLGQGAYEQYF
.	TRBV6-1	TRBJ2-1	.	TGTGCCAGCAGTGCCGTCGGTGAGCAGTTCTTC	CASSAVGEQFF
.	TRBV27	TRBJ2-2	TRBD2	TGTGCCAGCAGTTTATATACTAGCGGTAACACCGGGGAGCTGTTTTTT	CASSLYTSGNTGELFF
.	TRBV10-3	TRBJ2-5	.	TGTGCCATCAGTGACACCAGGGGAGGGGAAGAGACCCAGTACTTC	CAISDTRGGEETQYF
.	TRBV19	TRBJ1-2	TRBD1	TGTGCCAGTAGGATACAGGGGAGTTATGGCTACACCTTC	CASRIQGSYGYTF
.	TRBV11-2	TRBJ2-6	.	TGTGCCAGCAGCACCCGATCTCGGCCCAGCGTCTCTGGGGCCAACGTCCTGACTTTC	CASSTRSRPSVSGANVLTF
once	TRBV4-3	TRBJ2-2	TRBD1	TGCGCCAGCAGCCACGAGGGGACAGGGATTAGGGAGCTGTTTTTT	CASSHEGTGIRELFF
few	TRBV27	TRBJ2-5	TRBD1	TGTGCCAGCGGAATAATTGGGACAGGGGGTCGGGAGACCCAGTACTTC	CASGIIGTGGRETQYF
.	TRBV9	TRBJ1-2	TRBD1	TGTGCCAGCAGCGTAGGAAGGGGGCTCTATGGCTACACCTTC	CASSVGRGLYGYTF
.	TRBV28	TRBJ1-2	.	TGTGCCAGCAGTCGCCCCTCCAGGGAGGACTACACCTTC	CASSRPSREDYTF
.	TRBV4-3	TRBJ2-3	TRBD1	TGCGCCAGCAGCCATTCTCTGGACAGGACGAACACAGATACGCAGTATTTT	CASSHSLDRTNTDTQYF